This T cell receptor (beta chain) was profiled in a study of T-cell memory formation after mild COVID-19. Study-level results: CD4/CD8 balance characterized clones contracting day 15 to 85, and CD4+ skew characterized later expanders.

Comment on this clonotype: Its antigen is currently unknown.

Germline-derived CDR1 and CDR2 are MGHDK and SYGVNS. The J segment lost 12 bases and the V segment lost 5 bases, leaving 11 bases of the junction unmatched. The CDR3 has 14 residues. TCRdb re-called the 5' RACE reads with MiXCR, one entry per CDR3 protein. The sample lists approximately 54,000 distinct CDR3 sequences; around 10% were seen once. This receptor was identified in a man in his late teens or twenties who had mild COVID-19 (a few samples of this study predate the infection). Cell type and time point are not known. The gene calls are TRBV25-1 and TRBJ2-1, with 9 bases fitting TRBD1. The sequenced sample consisted of PBMCs or a T cell subset sorted from them (not recorded which). CDR3 amino acids: CASSILTGGLMQFF. For the CDR3, the DNA is TGTGCCAGCAGTATATTGACAGGGGGATTAATGCAGTTCTTC.